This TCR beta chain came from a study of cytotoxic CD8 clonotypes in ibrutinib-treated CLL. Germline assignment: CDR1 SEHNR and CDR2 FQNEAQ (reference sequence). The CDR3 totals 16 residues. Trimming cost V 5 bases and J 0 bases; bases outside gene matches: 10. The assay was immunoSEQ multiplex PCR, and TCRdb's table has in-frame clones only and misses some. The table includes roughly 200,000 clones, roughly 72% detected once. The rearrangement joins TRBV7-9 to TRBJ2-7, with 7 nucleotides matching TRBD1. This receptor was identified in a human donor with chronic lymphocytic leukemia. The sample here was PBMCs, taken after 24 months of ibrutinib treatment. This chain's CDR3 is CASSGPGTDLSYEQYF. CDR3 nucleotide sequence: TGTGCCAGCAGCGGACCCGGGACAGATCTCTCCTACGAGCAGTACTTC.